This T cell receptor beta chain was recovered during a study of shared clonotypes between healthy human individuals. As regards this clone: The antigen remains unidentified.

Only CD45RO-negative cells positively selected for CCR7 counted as naive CD8 cells, so terminally differentiated effector memory CD45RA+ cells were excluded. The study, taken as a whole, reports: Clonotype sharing across donors was expected to vary with sequencing depth.

The trim removed 8 bases at V and 3 bases at J, leaving 6 bases unmatched. The CDR3 length is 13 residues. Germline CDR1 and CDR2: MNHEY and SMNVEV (reference sequence). Sequenced by immunoSEQ multiplex PCR; TCRdb stores in-frame clones only, minus some. The data hold hundreds of thousands of clones, with 98% observed a single time. Sequenced material: naive CD8+ T cells sorted from blood. The rearrangement uses TRBV27 and TRBJ2-5; 7 bases are a match to TRBD1. The origin of this receptor is a man younger than 40 in good health. The CDR3 loop is CASRTGLEETQYF. CDR3 DNA: TGTGCCAGCCGGACAGGATTAGAAGAGACCCAGTACTTC.